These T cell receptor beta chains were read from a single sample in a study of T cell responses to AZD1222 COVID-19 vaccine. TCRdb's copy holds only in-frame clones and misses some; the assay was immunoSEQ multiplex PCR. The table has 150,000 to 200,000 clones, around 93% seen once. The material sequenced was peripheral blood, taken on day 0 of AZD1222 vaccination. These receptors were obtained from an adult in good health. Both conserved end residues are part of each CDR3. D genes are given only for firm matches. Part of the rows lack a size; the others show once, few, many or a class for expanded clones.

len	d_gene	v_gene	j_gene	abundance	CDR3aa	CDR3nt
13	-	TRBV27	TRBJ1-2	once	CASSPREGLTLLF	TGTGCCAGCAGTCCCCGTGAGGGGCTGACTCTATTATTC
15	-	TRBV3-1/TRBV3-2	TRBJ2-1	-	CASRGGLAVYNEQFF	TGTGCCAGCAGGGGGGGGCTAGCGGTCTACAATGAGCAGTTCTTC
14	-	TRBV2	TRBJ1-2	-	CASRARDGGERYTF	TGTGCCAGCAGGGCCCGGGACGGAGGAGAACGCTACACCTTC
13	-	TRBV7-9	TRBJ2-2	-	CASSLINTGELFF	TGTGCCAGCAGCTTAATTAACACCGGGGAGCTGTTTTTT
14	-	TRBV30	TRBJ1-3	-	CAWGASLSGNTIYF	TGTGCCTGGGGGGCCTCGCTCTCTGGAAACACCATATATTTT
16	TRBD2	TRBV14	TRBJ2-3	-	CASSPTGGPPADTQYF	TGTGCCAGCAGCCCCACGGGGGGGCCGCCGGCAGATACGCAGTATTTT
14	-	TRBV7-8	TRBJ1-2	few	CASSFTGHPKGYTF	TGTGCCAGCAGCTTTACAGGACATCCAAAAGGCTACACCTTC
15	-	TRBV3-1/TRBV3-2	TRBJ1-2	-	CASSQGGATLYGYTF	TGTGCCAGCAGCCAGGGGGGGGCGACCCTCTATGGCTACACCTTC
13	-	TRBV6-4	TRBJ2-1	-	CASSASAYNEQFF	TGTGCCAGCAGTGCTAGCGCCTACAATGAGCAGTTCTTC
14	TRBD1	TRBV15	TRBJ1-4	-	CATSSGTGVEKLFF	TGTGCCACCAGCTCCGGGACAGGGGTCGAAAAACTGTTTTTT